This record covers a single T cell receptor (beta chain). The data are from a study of blood T cell repertoires in COVID-19. Across the study: The United States, Italy and Spain provided the acute and convalescent COVID-19 samples. Sources were T cells, B-cell-depleted T cells, or PBMCs; the material itself was cDNA or gDNA.

Per germline, CDR1 SGDLS and CDR2 YYNGEE. This CDR3 comprises 14 residues. Trimming pared 4 bases from V and 4 bases from J, leaving 14 bases between. Recruits, aged about 18 to 100 years, lived in 24 US areas. Per the original methods: By means of reference gene primer amplification, nucleated cell counts were estimated. Libraries were prepared by immunoSEQ multiplex PCR; TCRdb keeps only in-frame clonotypes and omits some of them. Clonal size and the V and J genes are those of that table, whereas D and trimming came from the DNA. The sample gives 200,000 to 250,000 clones, about 84% of which show up once; about 4.5% is in the top ten.

Sequences were obtained from PBMCs or T cells enriched from blood (not recorded which). The receptor comes from a man younger than 40 with acute COVID-19. The rearrangement links TRBV9 to TRBJ2-5; tentatively, D is TRBD1 (6 bases). Here the CDR3 reads CASSSLGAVETQYF. The CDR3 region has the DNA TGTGCCAGCAGCTCTTTGGGGGCGGTAGAGACCCAGTACTTC.